The 26 T cell receptor beta chains below were found in one sample sequenced in a study of cytomegalovirus exposure and HLA in healthy donors. It was with 60 Vbeta and 13 Jbeta primers that the PCR ran. Sequencing was performed with immunoSEQ multiplex PCR; in TCRdb, only in-frame clones are kept and a portion is missing. Among 68,000 or so clones, 80% were seen once, and the ten largest hold more than 4%. The sequencing input was PBMCs. All receptors come from a woman in her twenties or thirties in good health and CMV-seronegative.

In nucleotides, the CDR3 is TGTGCCTGGGGTTACAGGGGGCTTCCGTCCGGTGGCTACACCTTC. Its protein is CAWGYRGLPSGGYTF. The V call is TRBV30, the J call TRBJ1-2; 9 bases agree with TRBD1. The junction had 14 bases not matched to a gene; V was cut back by 5 bases and J by 7 bases. This CDR3 spans 15 amino acids. CDR1 GTSNPN and CDR2 SVGIG come from the germline V gene (reference sequence).

The chain employs TRBV7-9 and TRBJ2-7, with 8 nucleotides matching TRBD1. The CDR3 runs 14 residues. Per the germline V gene, CDR1 is SEHNR and CDR2 is FQNEAQ (reference sequence). The V segment lost 5 bases and the J segment 5 bases; nucleotides outside the gene matches: 8. Here the CDR3 reads CASSRSLGQDEQYF. The CDR3 DNA sequence: TGTGCCAGCAGCCGATCTTTGGGACAGGACGAGCAGTACTTC.

The chain joins TRBV5-8 to TRBJ2-3; 10 bases are shared with TRBD2. CDR1 and CDR2 from the germline V gene are SGHTS and YDEGEE. Trimming cost V 3 bases and J 0 bases; bases outside gene matches: 7. This CDR3 is 17 amino acids long. CDR3 sequence: CASSSGLAHPSTDTQYF. The CDR3, as DNA: TGTGCCAGCAGCTCGGGACTAGCGCATCCTAGCACAGATACGCAGTATTTT.

The sample holds a few counts of this clone. The chain couples TRBV7-2 to TRBJ1-2; TRBD1 aligns across 7 bases. Trimming removed 5 bases from V and 8 bases from J; junction bases left unmatched: 11. The germline gives CDR1 SGHTA, CDR2 FQGNSA. The CDR3 has 14 residues. DNA for the CDR3: TGTGCCAGCAGCCCCCCCCACAGGGGTCGCGGCTACACCTTC. Protein sequence: CASSPPHRGRGYTF.

This clone appeared once. Other DNA sequences in the same sample also yield this CDR3. This chain joins TRBV6-5 and TRBJ2-7; maybe TRBD1 (5 bases). Germline CDR1 MNHEY, CDR2 SVGAGI. The CDR3 length is 13 residues. V was shortened by 0 bases and J by 3 bases, with 6 bases between the two germline ends. The CDR3 DNA sequence: TGTGCCAGCAGTTACTCCGACAGCTACGAGCAGTACTTC. It codes for CASSYSDSYEQYF.

The chain combines TRBV6-5 with TRBJ2-7, with 8 bases lining up with TRBD1. The CDR3 runs to 14 residues. Germline trimming cut 8 bases from V and 3 bases from J; bases unmatched to any gene: 9. Per the germline V gene, CDR1 is MNHEY and CDR2 is SVGAGI. The CDR3, as DNA: TGTGCCAGCCGGGGGCGGGACAGGCACTACGAGCAGTACTTC. As protein: CASRGRDRHYEQYF.

The CDR3 nucleotides are TGTGCCAGTACCGGGACAGGGGCCTCCGAGCAGTACTTC. It codes for CASTGTGASEQYF. V usage is TRBV7-9 and J usage is TRBJ2-7, with TRBD1 matching over 10 bases. Trimming cost V 9 bases and J 6 bases; bases outside gene matches: 8. Germline V gene data show CDR1 as SEHNR and CDR2 as FQNEAQ (reference sequence). This CDR3 contains 13 residues.

The gene calls are TRBV4-1 and TRBJ1-4, with D perhaps matching TRBD1 (5 bases). The length of the CDR3 is 17 residues. Between the trimmed V and J ends, which lost 0 bases and 2 bases, there was a span of 13 bases. Germline V lookup: CDR1 MGHRA, CDR2 YSYEKL. CDR3 bases: TGCGCCAGCAGCCAAGAGACAGCTGAATGGACTAATGAAAAACTGTTTTTT. This translates into CASSQETAEWTNEKLFF.

This chain joins TRBV4-3 and TRBJ2-2; the match to TRBD2 covers 8 bases. There are 15 residues in the CDR3. The V gene's germline CDR1 is LGHNA and CDR2 YSLEER. The V gene end was trimmed by 5 bases and the J gene end by 6 bases; junction bases not matched to a gene: 8. The CDR3 sequence: CASSYLRGVPGELFF. The CDR3 DNA is TGCGCCAGCAGCTACTTGCGGGGGGTTCCCGGGGAGCTGTTTTTT.

This chain joins TRBV7-9 and TRBJ1-1; tentatively, D is TRBD1 (6 bases). V gave up 4 bases and J gave up 11 bases, with 23 bases separating them. The CDR3 is 15 amino acids. The germline V gene has CDR1 SEHNR and CDR2 FQNEAQ (reference sequence). CDR3 residues: CASSSHTGNFKEAFF. CDR3 nucleotide sequence: TGTGCCAGCAGCTCCCATACAGGGAACTTCAAGGAGGCTTTCTTT.

Only a few counts were recorded for this clone. The CDR3 sequence is CASSHDPTGQGPNYGYTF. The CDR3 DNA follows: TGCGCCAGCAGCCATGATCCTACGGGACAGGGTCCTAACTATGGCTACACCTTC. The V and J genes are TRBV4-3 and TRBJ1-2; 9 nucleotides match TRBD1. The V and J ends lost 3 bases and 0 bases, in that order; junction bases with no gene match: 11. Germline V gives CDR1 LGHNA, CDR2 YSLEER. The CDR3 consists of 18 residues.

The CDR3 region is CASSPRGPYEQYF. CDR3 in DNA: TGTGCCAGCAGCCCGCGGGGGCCCTACGAGCAGTACTTC. This chain uses TRBV7-9 with TRBJ2-7, with D perhaps matching TRBD2 (7 bases). The V gene lost 5 bases and the J gene lost 2 bases, with 10 bases spanning the gap. Germline CDR1 SEHNR, CDR2 FQNEAQ (reference sequence). CDR3 size: 13 residues. Combining the CDR3 with reference TRBV7-9 and TRBJ2-7 gives the whole variable domain DTGVSQNPRHKITKRGQNVTFRCDPISEHNRLYWYRQTLGQGPEFLTYFQNEAQLEKSRLLSDRFSAERPKGSFSTLEIQRTEQGDSAMYLCASSPRGPYEQYFGPGTRLTVT.

The rearrangement uses TRBV29-1 and TRBJ2-3; 8 bases match TRBD1. The germline gives CDR1 SQVTM, CDR2 ANQGSEA. This CDR3 region has 13 residues. Here the CDR3 reads CRAGGALGDTQYF. For the CDR3, the DNA is TGCAGGGCAGGGGGCGCGCTGGGAGATACGCAGTATTTT.

The chain recombines TRBV9 with TRBJ2-6; a weak D match, TRBD1 (5 bases). The germline V gene encodes CDR1 SGDLS and CDR2 YYNGEE. The CDR3 has 16 amino acids. The ends were cut back, 0 bases at V and 0 bases at J, with 7 bases in the middle. The CDR3 nucleotides read TGTGCCAGCAGCGTAGGACAGTTCTCTGGGGCCAACGTCCTGACTTTC. This sequence encodes CASSVGQFSGANVLTF.

The V call is TRBV29-1, the J call TRBJ2-7; D remains ambiguous. V lost 6 bases, J lost 3 bases, and 9 bases lay in between. The CDR3 spans 11 residues. The V gene's germline CDR1 is SQVTM and CDR2 ANQGSEA. The CDR3 DNA reads as TGCAGCGTAGCTGACAACTACGAGCAGTACTTC. Translation: CSVADNYEQYF.

This chain links TRBV6-1 with TRBJ1-4; 7 nucleotides line up with TRBD1. J was trimmed by 5 bases and V by 3 bases; bases with no gene match: 6. From germline, CDR1 is MNHNS and CDR2 SASEGT. CDR3 length equals 15 residues. The CDR3 is CASSEPAGGNEKLFF. For the CDR3, the DNA is TGTGCCAGCAGTGAGCCCGCAGGGGGGAATGAAAAACTGTTTTTT.

The J gene is TRBJ2-7, the V gene TRBV19; weak D call: TRBD2 (5 bases). The CDR3 spans 14 residues. V dropped 5 bases and J dropped 4 bases, with 15 bases sitting between them. The germline gives CDR1 LNHDA, CDR2 SQIVND (reference sequence). The chain's CDR3 is CASSPRRRQYEQYF. The CDR3 region has the DNA TGTGCCAGTAGTCCCCGACGGAGGCAGTACGAGCAGTACTTC.

This rearrangement joins TRBV6-1 to TRBJ2-7, with D possibly TRBD1 on 6 matching bases. V shed 6 bases and J shed 2 bases, with 17 bases lying between them. Germline CDR1 MNHNS, CDR2 SASEGT. The CDR3 spans 15 residues. CDR3 bases: TGTGCCAGCAGCAGGGGCACAGCGATTACCTACGAGCAGTACTTC. As protein: CASSRGTAITYEQYF.

The sample holds a few counts of this clone. The chain recombines TRBV29-1 with TRBJ2-5; perhaps TRBD1 as D (6 bases). Trimming pared 5 bases from V and 1 base from J, leaving 14 bases between. Germline CDR1 is SQVTM and CDR2 is ANQGSEA. CDR3 length: 14 residues. CDR3 sequence (DNA): TGCAGCGTTTACCGACAGGCGCCCCAAGAGACCCAGTACTTC. Translation gives CSVYRQAPQETQYF.

The chain uses TRBV5-1 and TRBJ1-1; D call uncertain. This CDR3 region has 16 residues. V lost 6 bases and J lost 0, with 18 bases in between. Germline CDR1 SGHRS, CDR2 YFSETQ. CDR3 loop: CASKSLASTVNTEAFF. The CDR3 DNA sequence: TGCGCCAGCAAATCCCTAGCTTCGACGGTGAACACTGAAGCTTTCTTT.

V gene TRBV27 combines with J gene TRBJ1-1; D call uncertain. This CDR3 spans 14 amino acids. CDR1 MNHEY and CDR2 SMNVEV come from the germline V gene (reference sequence). V lost 8 bases and J 1 base, leaving 14 bases between the germline ends. The CDR3 is CASRRLDENTEAFF. DNA of the CDR3: TGTGCCAGCCGTCGCCTAGACGAGAACACTGAAGCTTTCTTT.

The chain has TRBV2 and TRBJ2-5; TRBD2 aligns across 8 bases. Germline lookup yields CDR1 SNHLY and CDR2 FYNNEI. The CDR3 contains 16 residues. J was trimmed by 5 bases and V by 0 bases; bases with no gene match: 8. CDR3 protein: CASSEARVGGGETQYF. The CDR3, as DNA: TGTGCCAGCAGTGAAGCGCGTGTCGGGGGGGGCGAGACCCAGTACTTC.

This chain uses TRBV7-9 with TRBJ1-2; 10 nucleotides match TRBD1. V shed 5 bases, J shed 4 bases, and the junction held 19 bases outside the gene matches. This CDR3 spans 19 amino acids. Per the germline V gene, CDR1 is SEHNR and CDR2 is FQNEAQ (reference sequence). CDR3 amino acids: CASSHTPRDRGPFLYGYTF. CDR3 bases: TGTGCCAGCAGCCACACTCCCCGGGACAGGGGCCCTTTTCTCTATGGCTACACCTTC.

The chain recombines TRBV4-1 with TRBJ1-6; D is undetermined. The CDR3 is 13 amino acids. The V end lost 3 bases, the J end lost 7 bases, and 7 bases lay between the germline ends. The germline V gene has CDR1 MGHRA and CDR2 YSYEKL. The DNA for the CDR3 is TGCGCCAGCAGCCACAACAGCAATTCACCCCTCCACTTT. Protein: CASSHNSNSPLHF.

The CDR3 is CATSGLYNEQFF. CDR3 bases: TGTGCCACCAGTGGGCTCTACAATGAGCAGTTCTTC. This sequence joins TRBV15 and TRBJ2-1; D ambiguous. Germline values: CDR1 LNHNV, CDR2 YYDKDF (reference sequence). The germline V and J ends were trimmed by 6 bases and 3 bases, with 6 bases remaining between them. The CDR3 loop spans 12 amino acids.

The V and J genes are TRBV4-1 and TRBJ1-6; no clear D. V gave up 4 bases and J gave up 9 bases, with 13 bases separating them. The CDR3 length is 14 residues. Germline loops: CDR1 MGHRA, CDR2 YSYEKL. The CDR3 DNA is TGCGCCAGCAGCCGGGGAGAGGAGATTTCACCCCTCCACTTT. Its translation is CASSRGEEISPLHF.